The entry below describes one T cell receptor beta chain. Its antigen is not identified. The TCR beta library used iRepertoire HTBI primers with Arm-PCR amplification of CDR3. MiXCR, applied by TCRdb to the multiplex PCR reads, yields one record per CDR3 protein. Altogether around 460,000 distinct CDR3 sequences are present, 22% being singletons, with the ten largest covering around 14%. The data derive from a study of regulatory T cells in long-lasting Graves disease. Looking at the study overall: To qualify as persistent, Graves' disease required over 5 years of antithyroid drugs with positive TSH receptor antibodies. Study-wide results and caveats: Persistent patients had more shared public clonotypes (around 2,500) than new patients (approximately 920).

The CDR3 length is 15 residues. Trimming took 5 bases from V and 4 from J, leaving 18 bases between them. Germline lookup yields CDR1 SGDLS and CDR2 YYNGEE. As for time point: persistent/refractory GD, antithyroid drugs over 5 years with positive TRAb. The authors made the TCR library using RNA they extracted from PBMCs. The chain employs TRBV9 and TRBJ1-2; D remains ambiguous. The source of this sequence is a female donor with Graves disease. Here the sequenced sample was peripheral blood mononuclear cells (PBMCs), taken when the disease was refractory, from a patient treated with antithyroid drugs. CDR3 residues: CASRAVAGEGYGYTF. The CDR3 nucleotides read TGTGCCAGCAGAGCCGTCGCCGGGGAGGGCTATGGCTACACCTTC.